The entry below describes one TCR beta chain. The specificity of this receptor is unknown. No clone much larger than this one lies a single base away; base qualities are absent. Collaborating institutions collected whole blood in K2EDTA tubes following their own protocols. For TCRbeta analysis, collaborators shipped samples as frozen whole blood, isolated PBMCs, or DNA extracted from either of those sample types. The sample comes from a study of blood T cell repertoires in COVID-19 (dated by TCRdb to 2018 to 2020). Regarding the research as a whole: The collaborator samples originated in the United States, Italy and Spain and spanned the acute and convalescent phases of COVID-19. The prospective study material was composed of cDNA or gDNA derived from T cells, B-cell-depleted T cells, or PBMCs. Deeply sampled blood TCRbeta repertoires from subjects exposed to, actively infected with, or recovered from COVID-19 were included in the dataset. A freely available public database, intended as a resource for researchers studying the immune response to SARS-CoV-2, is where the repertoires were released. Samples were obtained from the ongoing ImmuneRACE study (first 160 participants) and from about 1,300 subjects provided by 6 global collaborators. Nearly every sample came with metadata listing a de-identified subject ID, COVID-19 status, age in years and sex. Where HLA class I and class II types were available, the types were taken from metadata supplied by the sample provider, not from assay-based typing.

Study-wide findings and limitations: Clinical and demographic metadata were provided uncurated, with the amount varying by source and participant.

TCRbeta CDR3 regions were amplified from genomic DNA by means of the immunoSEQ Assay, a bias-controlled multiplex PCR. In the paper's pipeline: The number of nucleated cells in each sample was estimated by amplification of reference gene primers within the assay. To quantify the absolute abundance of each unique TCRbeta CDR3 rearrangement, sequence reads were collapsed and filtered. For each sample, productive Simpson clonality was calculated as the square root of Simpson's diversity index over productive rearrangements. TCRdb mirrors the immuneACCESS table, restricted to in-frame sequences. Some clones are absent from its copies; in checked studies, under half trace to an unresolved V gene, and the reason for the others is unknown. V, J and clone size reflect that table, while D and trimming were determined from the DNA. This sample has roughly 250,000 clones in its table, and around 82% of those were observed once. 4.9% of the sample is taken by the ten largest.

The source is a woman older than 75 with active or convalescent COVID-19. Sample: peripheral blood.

The CDR3 region has the sequence CASSPPYSGSYGYTF. The DNA is as follows: TGTGCCAGCTCACCACCGTATTCAGGTTCTTATGGCTACACCTTC. The rearranged segments are TRBV18 and TRBJ1-2, with no confidently assigned D gene. V and J lose 0 bases and 5 bases, and a span of 13 bases separates them. Reading from cysteine to phenylalanine, the CDR3 counts 15 amino acids. Just the 45-base CDR3 DNA is kept, in frame starting at base 1. From a lookup of the germline V gene, CDR1 and CDR2 are KGHSH and LQKENI.